This T cell receptor beta chain originates from a study of blood T cell repertoires in COVID-19. Study background: There were acute and convalescent COVID-19 samples, and they came from the United States, Italy and Spain. T cells, B-cell-depleted T cells, or PBMCs supplied cDNA or gDNA.

Trimming pared 4 bases from V and 4 bases from J, leaving 9 bases between. CDR3 length: 13 amino acids. CDR1 and CDR2 (germline): SGHDT, YYEEEE. Authors' processing steps: Counts of nucleated cells, estimated from reference gene primer amplification, were obtained. Repertoires were generated with immunoSEQ multiplex PCR, while TCRdb's copy carries only in-frame clones and drops some. V, J and clone size are those of that table, while D and trimming were read from the DNA. The sample shows 85,000 to 120,000 clones, 75% to 90% of them seen only once. This sequence originates from a human donor in a cohort sampled during active COVID-19. The J gene is TRBJ2-1, the V gene TRBV5-6; TRBD2 might be the D (5 bases). The sequenced material came from peripheral blood. CDR3 protein: CASSTGLYNEQFF. Here the CDR3 DNA reads TGTGCCAGCAGCACCGGACTTTACAATGAGCAGTTCTTC.